The 21 T cell receptor beta chains below all came from one sample that was sequenced in a study of blood T cells in healthy people across ages. For the second PCR, which ran for roughly 6 to 12 cycles, a sample-barcoded 5' primer and a J-beta primer mix were used. From the 5' RACE reads, TCRdb called clonotypes with MiXCR, one entry per CDR3 protein. The sample records 660,000 or so distinct CDR3 sequences, 58% being singletons. The specimen was blood. These TCRs come from a man aged 60 to 69 in good health.

The rearrangement joins TRBV6-5 to TRBJ2-5; D uncertain. V dropped 5 bases and J dropped 11 bases, with 27 bases sitting between them. Germline V gene data show CDR1 as MNHEY and CDR2 as SVGAGI. The CDR3 consists of 16 residues. The CDR3 loop is CASSPPPQRTYEGQYF. The CDR3 bases are TGTGCCAGCAGTCCGCCCCCACAGAGGACCTACGAAGGGCAGTACTTC.

The V gene is TRBV5-6, the J gene TRBJ1-3, with D tentatively TRBD1 (5 bases). The CDR3 totals 14 residues. Per germline, CDR1 SGHDT and CDR2 YYEEEE. Trimming removed 4 bases from V and 4 bases from J, with 12 bases in between. CDR3 loop: CASSGWGSGNTIYF. In nucleotides, the CDR3 is TGTGCCAGCAGCGGATGGGGCTCCGGAAACACCATATATTTT.

J is TRBJ2-7 and V is TRBV5-5; D tentatively reads TRBD1 or TRBD2 (6 bases each). Trimming took off 7 bases at V and 5 bases at J, with 19 bases between the two ends. The CDR3 has 14 residues. Germline assignment: CDR1 SGHKS and CDR2 YYEKEE (reference sequence). CDR3 sequence: CASAGRGTSDEQYF. CDR3 nucleotide sequence: TGTGCCAGCGCCGGTCGGGGGACATCGGACGAGCAGTACTTC.

The gene calls are TRBV3-1 and TRBJ2-4; 9 nucleotides match TRBD1. Per the germline V gene, CDR1 is LGHDT and CDR2 is YNNKEL (reference sequence). The CDR3 has 16 amino acids. V gave up 0 bases and J gave up 4 bases; unmatched junction bases: 4. The CDR3 nucleotides read TGTGCCAGCAGCCAAGATGCCGGGACAGGGAAAAACATTCAGTACTTC. Translating it yields CASSQDAGTGKNIQYF.

The V call is TRBV5-1, the J call TRBJ2-5; 7 nucleotides agree with TRBD1. There are 15 residues in the CDR3. The germline CDR1 and CDR2 sequences are SGHRS and YFSETQ. V shed 5 bases, J shed 3 bases, and the junction held 10 bases outside the gene matches. In nucleotides, the CDR3 is TGCGCCAGCAGAACCACGGGACAGAGAAAAGAGACCCAGTACTTC. It translates to CASRTTGQRKETQYF.

This chain uses TRBV7-2 with TRBJ1-1; D unclear. Trimming cost V 5 bases and J 9 bases, with 16 bases left between them. This CDR3 has 13 amino acids. Germline V CDR1 and CDR2: SGHTA, FQGNSA. CDR3 DNA: TGTGCCAGCAGCCAGGTTTTGTGGCAGAAAGCTTTCTTT. This codes for CASSQVLWQKAFF.

This clonotype was observed a single time. The chain employs TRBV10-3 and TRBJ2-4, with 9 bases that match TRBD1. With the DNA end fitting TRBJ2-7 better, the J assignment may be wrong. The CDR3 length is 13 residues. The germline V gene has CDR1 ENHRY and CDR2 SYGVKD. CDR3 residues: CAIQPGQGYEQYF. The DNA of the CDR3 is TGTGCCATCCAACCGGGACAGGGCTACGAGCAGTACTTC.

V and J are TRBV20-1 and TRBJ2-4; 9 positions agree with TRBD1. CDR3 size: 14 residues. V lost 3 bases and J lost 6; bases outside the gene matches: 6. Germline assignment: CDR1 DFQATT and CDR2 SNEGSKA (reference sequence). CDR3 loop: CSARRPTGGNIQYF. The CDR3, as DNA: TGCAGTGCTAGGAGACCGACAGGGGGAAACATTCAGTACTTC.

V and J are TRBV29-1 and TRBJ1-1; TRBD1 is a possible D gene (6 bases). CDR3 length equals 13 residues. Germline-derived CDR1 and CDR2 are SQVTM and ANQGSEA. V was trimmed by 7 bases and J by 1 base, leaving 13 bases between them. CDR3 DNA: TGCAGCGGCGGTTCGGGACAGAACACTGAAGCTTTCTTT. Protein sequence: CSGGSGQNTEAFF.

V is TRBV6-1 and J is TRBJ2-1; 9 bases map to TRBD2. This CDR3 has 16 amino acids. In germline, CDR1 is MNHNS, CDR2 SASEGT. The V gene end was trimmed by 7 bases and the J gene end by 8 bases; junction bases not matched to a gene: 15. DNA for the CDR3: TGTGCCAGCACCGAACCGGGGCTAGCGGGGAGCTATGAGCAGTTCTTC. It codes for CASTEPGLAGSYEQFF.

The rearrangement uses TRBV7-2 and TRBJ1-5; tentatively, D is TRBD1 (6 bases). Germline CDR1 SGHTA, CDR2 FQGNSA. The CDR3 totals 14 residues. The V gene lost 3 bases and the J gene lost 6 bases, with 12 bases spanning the gap. The CDR3: CASSFLGGTQPQHF. The CDR3 region has the DNA TGTGCCAGCAGCTTTTTAGGGGGTACTCAGCCCCAGCATTTT.

The gene calls are TRBV10-3 and TRBJ2-1; maybe TRBD1 (6 bases). Germline CDR1 and CDR2: ENHRY and SYGVKD. V lost 4 bases to trimming and J lost 1 base, with 8 bases between them. This CDR3 region has 14 residues. This CDR3 reads CAISVQGSYNEQFF. The CDR3 DNA reads as TGTGCCATCAGTGTGCAGGGGTCCTACAATGAGCAGTTCTTC.

This chain uses TRBV2 with TRBJ1-2; a weak D match, TRBD1 (5 bases). Trimming pared 1 base from V and 4 bases from J, leaving 13 bases between. The CDR3 runs 15 residues. From germline, CDR1 is SNHLY and CDR2 FYNNEI. The CDR3 protein is CASSEVGAEGYGYTF. The CDR3 DNA reads TGTGCCAGCAGTGAAGTCGGGGCGGAGGGCTATGGCTACACCTTC.

The chain joins TRBV4-2 to TRBJ2-4; D not certain. The DNA matches TRBJ2-5 better at its end, which makes the J call doubtful. Germline CDR1 LGHNA, CDR2 YNFKEQ. CDR3 length equals 13 residues. The CDR3, as DNA: TGTGCCAGCAGCCAAGGACTGGAAGAGACCCAGTACTTC. Its protein product is CASSQGLEETQYF.

In its sample, this clonotype was seen many times. V is TRBV4-2 and J is TRBJ2-1; 10 nucleotides line up with TRBD2. The V and J ends lost 7 bases and 3 bases, in that order; junction bases with no gene match: 6. This CDR3 comprises 15 residues. The germline CDR1 and CDR2 sequences are LGHNA and YNFKEQ. The CDR3: CASTPSGGDYNEQFF. For the CDR3, the DNA is TGTGCCAGCACCCCTAGCGGGGGAGACTACAATGAGCAGTTCTTC.

The V gene is TRBV28, the J gene TRBJ1-1, with D possibly matching TRBD1 (5 bases). Trimming cost V 5 bases and J 6 bases, with 22 bases left between them. This CDR3 is built from 16 residues. The germline gives CDR1 MDHEN, CDR2 SYDVKM. The CDR3 is CASSPIWGGSWAEAFF. The CDR3, as DNA: TGTGCCAGCAGTCCAATCTGGGGGGGGAGTTGGGCTGAAGCTTTCTTT.

This clonotype was seen a handful of times. The chain carries TRBV4-1 and TRBJ1-4; D possibly corresponds to TRBD1 (5 bases). Trimming took off 3 bases at V and 3 bases at J, with 8 bases between the two ends. Per the germline V gene, CDR1 is MGHRA and CDR2 is YSYEKL. The length of the CDR3 is 14 residues. The chain's CDR3 is CASSHGRANEKLFF. As DNA, the CDR3 is TGCGCCAGCAGCCATGGCAGGGCTAATGAAAAACTGTTTTTT.

The chain has TRBV28 and TRBJ2-6, with D unclear. Germline CDR1 is MDHEN and CDR2 is SYDVKM. The V end was cut by 4 bases, the J end by 0 bases, with 7 bases between. This CDR3 is 15 amino acids long. DNA for the CDR3: TGTGCCAGCAGTTCCGCAGCCTCTGGGGCCAACGTCCTGACTTTC. It codes for CASSSAASGANVLTF.

The chain combines TRBV6-2 or TRBV6-3 with TRBJ2-5; TRBD2 matches at 12 bases. With V trimmed by 2 bases and J by 5 bases, 6 bases remained unmatched. CDR3 length: 16 residues. CDR1 is MNHEY and CDR2 is SVGEGT in the germline V gene. The CDR3 spells CASSYRLAGGPETQYF. The CDR3 bases are TGTGCCAGCAGTTACCGGCTAGCGGGGGGGCCGGAGACCCAGTACTTC.

The chain uses TRBV7-2 and TRBJ2-1; 7 bases align to TRBD2. CDR3 length: 14 amino acids. The V gene end was trimmed by 1 base and the J gene end by 7 bases; junction bases not matched to a gene: 4. The germline V gene has CDR1 SGHTA and CDR2 FQGNSA. CDR3 bases: TGTGCCAGCAGCTTAGGGGTGGGGGGGAATGAGCAGTTCTTC. It specifies CASSLGVGGNEQFF.

The chain employs TRBV2 and TRBJ2-1; D unclear. The V end lost 10 bases, the J end lost 3 bases, and 10 bases lay between the germline ends. The CDR3 contains 12 residues. The germline gives CDR1 SNHLY, CDR2 FYNNEI. The CDR3 reads CAIQVSYNEQFF. CDR3 coding DNA: TGTGCCATCCAGGTCAGCTACAATGAGCAGTTCTTC.